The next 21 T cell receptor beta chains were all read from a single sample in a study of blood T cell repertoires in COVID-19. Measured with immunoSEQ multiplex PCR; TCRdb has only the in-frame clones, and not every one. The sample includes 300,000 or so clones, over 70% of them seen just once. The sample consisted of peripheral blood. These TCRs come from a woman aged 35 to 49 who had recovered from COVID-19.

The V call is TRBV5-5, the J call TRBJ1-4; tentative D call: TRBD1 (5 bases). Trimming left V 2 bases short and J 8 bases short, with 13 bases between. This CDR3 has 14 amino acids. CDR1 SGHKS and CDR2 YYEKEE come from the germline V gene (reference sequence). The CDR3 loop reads CASSFSRASEKLFF. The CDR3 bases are TGTGCCAGCAGCTTCAGCAGGGCCTCCGAAAAACTGTTTTTT.

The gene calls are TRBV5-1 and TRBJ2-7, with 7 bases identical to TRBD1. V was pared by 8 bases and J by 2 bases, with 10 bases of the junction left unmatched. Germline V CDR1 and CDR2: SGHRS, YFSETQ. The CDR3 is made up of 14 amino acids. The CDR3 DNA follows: TGCGCCAGTCGCCAAAGACAGGGACCCTACGAGCAGTACTTC. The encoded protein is CASRQRQGPYEQYF.

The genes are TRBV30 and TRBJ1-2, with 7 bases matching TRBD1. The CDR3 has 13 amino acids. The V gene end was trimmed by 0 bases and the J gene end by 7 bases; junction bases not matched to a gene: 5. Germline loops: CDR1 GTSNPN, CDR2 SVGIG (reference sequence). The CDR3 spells CAWSVGTGVGYTF. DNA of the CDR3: TGTGCCTGGAGTGTGGGTACAGGGGTTGGCTACACCTTC.

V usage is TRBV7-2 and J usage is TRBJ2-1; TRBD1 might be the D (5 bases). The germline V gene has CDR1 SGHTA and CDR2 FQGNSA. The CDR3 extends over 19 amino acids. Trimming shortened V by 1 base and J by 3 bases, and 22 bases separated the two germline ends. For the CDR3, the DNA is TGTGCCAGCAGCTTAGTAGGGAAATTAGTATCCGACAGCTACAATGAGCAGTTCTTC. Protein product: CASSLVGKLVSDSYNEQFF.

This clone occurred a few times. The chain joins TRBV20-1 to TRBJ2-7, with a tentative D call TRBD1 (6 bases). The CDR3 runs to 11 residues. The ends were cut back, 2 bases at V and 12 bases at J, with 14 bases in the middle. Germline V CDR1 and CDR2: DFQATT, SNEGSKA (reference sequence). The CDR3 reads CSARSFRGRYF. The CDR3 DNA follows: TGCAGTGCTAGATCTTTCAGGGGCAGGTACTTC.

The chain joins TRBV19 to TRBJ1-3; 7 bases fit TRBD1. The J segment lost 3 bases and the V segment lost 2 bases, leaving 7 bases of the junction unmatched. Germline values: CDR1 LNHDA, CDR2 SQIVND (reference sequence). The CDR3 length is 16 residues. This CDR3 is CASSIRGGVYGNTIYF. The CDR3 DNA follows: TGTGCCAGTAGTATAAGAGGGGGCGTGTATGGAAACACCATATATTTT. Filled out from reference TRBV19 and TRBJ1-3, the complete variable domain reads DGGITQSPKYLFRKEGQNVTLSCEQNLNHDAMYWYRQDPGQGLRLIYYSQIVNDFQKGDIAEGYSVSREKKESFPLTVTSAQKNPTAFYLCASSIRGGVYGNTIYFGEGSWLTVV.

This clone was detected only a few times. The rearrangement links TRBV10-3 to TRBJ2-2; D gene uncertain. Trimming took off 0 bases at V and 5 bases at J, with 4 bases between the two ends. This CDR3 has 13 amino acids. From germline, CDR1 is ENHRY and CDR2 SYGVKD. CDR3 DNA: TGTGCCATCAGTGAGTCTGAGACCGGGGAGCTGTTTTTT. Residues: CAISESETGELFF.

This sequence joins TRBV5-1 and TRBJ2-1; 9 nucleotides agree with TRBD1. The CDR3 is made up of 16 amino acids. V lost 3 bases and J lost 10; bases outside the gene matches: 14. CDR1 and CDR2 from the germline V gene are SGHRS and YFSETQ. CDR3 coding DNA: TGCGCCAGCAGCTCCCAGGCGGGGACAGGGAATTGGGAGCAGTTCTTC. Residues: CASSSQAGTGNWEQFF.

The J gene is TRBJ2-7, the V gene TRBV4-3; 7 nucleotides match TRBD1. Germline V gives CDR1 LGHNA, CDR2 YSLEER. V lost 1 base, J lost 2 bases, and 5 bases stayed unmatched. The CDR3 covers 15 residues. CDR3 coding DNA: TGCGCCAGCAGCCAAGGAGGGGGCTACCCCTACGAGCAGTACTTC. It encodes CASSQGGGYPYEQYF.

The CDR3 loop reads CASSLESEAFF. CDR3 nucleotides: TGTGCCAGCAGTTTGGAGTCTGAAGCTTTCTTT. J is TRBJ1-1 and V is TRBV2; no definite D call. V gave up 5 bases and J gave up 6 bases, with 7 bases separating them. The CDR3 length is 11 residues. The germline V gene encodes CDR1 SNHLY and CDR2 FYNNEI.

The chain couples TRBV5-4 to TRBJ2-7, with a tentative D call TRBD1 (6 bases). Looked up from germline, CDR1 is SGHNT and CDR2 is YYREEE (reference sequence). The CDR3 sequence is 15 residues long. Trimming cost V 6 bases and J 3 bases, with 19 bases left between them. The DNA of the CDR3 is TGTGCCAGCACCAAGGGGTCAGGGGAACGCTACGAGCAGTACTTC. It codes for CASTKGSGERYEQYF.

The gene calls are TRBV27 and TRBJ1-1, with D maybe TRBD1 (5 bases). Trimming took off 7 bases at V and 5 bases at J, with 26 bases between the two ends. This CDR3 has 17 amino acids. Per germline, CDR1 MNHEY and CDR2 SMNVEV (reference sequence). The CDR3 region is CASNLIAGPPSGTEAFF. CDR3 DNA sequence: TGTGCCAGCAACCTAATCGCGGGACCCCCCTCGGGGACTGAAGCTTTCTTT.

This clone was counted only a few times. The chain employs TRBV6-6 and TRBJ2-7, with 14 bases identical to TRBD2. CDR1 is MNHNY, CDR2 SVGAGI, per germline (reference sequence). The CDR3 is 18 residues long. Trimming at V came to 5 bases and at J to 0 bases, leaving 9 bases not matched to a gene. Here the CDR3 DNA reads TGTGCCAGCAGTCACACCGGGACTAGCGGGGGCCCCTCCTACGAGCAGTACTTC. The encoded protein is CASSHTGTSGGPSYEQYF.

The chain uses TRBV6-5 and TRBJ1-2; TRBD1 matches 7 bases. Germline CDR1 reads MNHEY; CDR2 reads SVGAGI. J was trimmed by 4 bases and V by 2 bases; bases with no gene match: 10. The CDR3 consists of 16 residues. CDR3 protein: CASSYVWTGVRYGYTF. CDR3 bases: TGTGCCAGCAGTTACGTCTGGACAGGTGTGCGCTATGGCTACACCTTC.

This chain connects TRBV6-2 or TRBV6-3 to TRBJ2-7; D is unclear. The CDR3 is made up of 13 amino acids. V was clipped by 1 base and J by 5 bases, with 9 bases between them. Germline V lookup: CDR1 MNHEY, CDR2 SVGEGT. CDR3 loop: CASSYFSSDEQYF. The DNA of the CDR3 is TGTGCCAGCAGTTACTTCTCGAGCGACGAGCAGTACTTC.

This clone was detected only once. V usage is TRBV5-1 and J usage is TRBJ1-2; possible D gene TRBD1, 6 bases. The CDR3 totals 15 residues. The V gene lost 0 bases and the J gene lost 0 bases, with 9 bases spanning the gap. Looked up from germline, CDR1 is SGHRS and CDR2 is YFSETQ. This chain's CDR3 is CASSLGDISNYGYTF. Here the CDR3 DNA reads TGCGCCAGCAGCTTGGGGGACATTTCTAACTATGGCTACACCTTC.

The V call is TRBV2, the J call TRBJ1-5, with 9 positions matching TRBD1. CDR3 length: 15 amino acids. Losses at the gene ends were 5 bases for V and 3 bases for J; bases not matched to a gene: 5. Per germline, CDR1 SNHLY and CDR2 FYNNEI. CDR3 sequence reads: CASSPGTGYNQPQHF. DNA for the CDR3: TGTGCCAGCAGTCCAGGGACAGGGTACAATCAGCCCCAGCATTTT.

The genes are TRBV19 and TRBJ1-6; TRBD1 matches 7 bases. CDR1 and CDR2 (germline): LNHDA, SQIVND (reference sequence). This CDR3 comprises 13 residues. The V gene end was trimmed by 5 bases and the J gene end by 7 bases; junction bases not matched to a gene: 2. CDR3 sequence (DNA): TGTGCCAGTAGTGACAGGGACAATTCACCCCTCCACTTT. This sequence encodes CASSDRDNSPLHF.

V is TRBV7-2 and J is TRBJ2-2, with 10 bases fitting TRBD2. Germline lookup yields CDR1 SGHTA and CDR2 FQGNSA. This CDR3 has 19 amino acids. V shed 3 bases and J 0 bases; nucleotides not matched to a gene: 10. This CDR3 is CASSFGPYSGGPNTGELFF. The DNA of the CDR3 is TGTGCCAGCAGCTTTGGGCCTTATAGCGGGGGGCCGAACACCGGGGAGCTGTTTTTT. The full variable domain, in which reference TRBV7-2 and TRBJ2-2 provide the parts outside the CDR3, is GAGVSQSPSNKVTEKGKDVELRCDPISGHTALYWYRQSLGQGLEFLIYFQGNSAPDKSGLPSDRFSAERTGGSVSTLTIQRTQQEDSAVYLCASSFGPYSGGPNTGELFFGEGSRLTVL.

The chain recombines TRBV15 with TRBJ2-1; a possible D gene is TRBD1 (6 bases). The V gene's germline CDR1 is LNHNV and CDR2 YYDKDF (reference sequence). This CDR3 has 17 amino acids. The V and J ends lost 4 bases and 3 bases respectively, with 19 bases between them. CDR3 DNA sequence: TGTGCCACCAGCAACCCAGGGGAGCTTCGGATCTACAATGAGCAGTTCTTC. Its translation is CATSNPGELRIYNEQFF.

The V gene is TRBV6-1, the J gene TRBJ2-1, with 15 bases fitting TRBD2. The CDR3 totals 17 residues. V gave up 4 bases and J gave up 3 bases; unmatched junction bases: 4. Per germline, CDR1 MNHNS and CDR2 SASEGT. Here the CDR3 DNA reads TGTGCCAGCAGTGGGGGACTAGCGGGGGGATACTACAATGAGCAGTTCTTC. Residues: CASSGGLAGGYYNEQFF.